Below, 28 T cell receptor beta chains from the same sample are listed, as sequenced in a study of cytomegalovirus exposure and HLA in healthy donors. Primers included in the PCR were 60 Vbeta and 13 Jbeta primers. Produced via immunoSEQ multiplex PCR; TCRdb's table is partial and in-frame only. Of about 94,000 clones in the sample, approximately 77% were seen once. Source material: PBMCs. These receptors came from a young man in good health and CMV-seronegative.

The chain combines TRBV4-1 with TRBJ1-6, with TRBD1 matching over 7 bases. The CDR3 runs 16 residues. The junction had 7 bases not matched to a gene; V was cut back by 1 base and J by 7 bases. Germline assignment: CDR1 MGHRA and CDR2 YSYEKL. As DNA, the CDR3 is TGCGCCAGCAGCCAAGTATGGTCGGGACAGAATTCACCCCTCCACTTT. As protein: CASSQVWSGQNSPLHF.

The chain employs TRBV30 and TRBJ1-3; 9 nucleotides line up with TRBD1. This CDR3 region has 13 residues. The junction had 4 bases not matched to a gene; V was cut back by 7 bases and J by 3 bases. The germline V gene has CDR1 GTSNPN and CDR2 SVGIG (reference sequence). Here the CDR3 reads CALNRGHGNTIYF. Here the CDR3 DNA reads TGTGCCTTGAACAGGGGGCATGGAAACACCATATATTTT.

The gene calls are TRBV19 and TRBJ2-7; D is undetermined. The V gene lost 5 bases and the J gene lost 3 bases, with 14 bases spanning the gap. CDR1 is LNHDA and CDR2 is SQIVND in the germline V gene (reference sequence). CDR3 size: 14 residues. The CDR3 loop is CASSRLGRRYEQYF. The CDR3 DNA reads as TGTGCCAGTAGTCGCCTTGGGCGTCGCTACGAGCAGTACTTC.

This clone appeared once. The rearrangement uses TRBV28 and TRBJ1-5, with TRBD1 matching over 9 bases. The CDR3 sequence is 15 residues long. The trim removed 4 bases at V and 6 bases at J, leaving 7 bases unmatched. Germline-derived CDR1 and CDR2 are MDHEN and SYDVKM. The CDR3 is CASSSRTGVIQPQHF. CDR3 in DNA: TGTGCCAGCAGTTCAAGGACAGGGGTTATTCAGCCCCAGCATTTT. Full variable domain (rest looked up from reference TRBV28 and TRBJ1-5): DVKVTQSSRYLVKRTGEKVFLECVQDMDHENMFWYRQDPGLGLRLIYFSYDVKMKEKGDIPEGYSVSREKKERFSLILESASTNQTSMYLCASSSRTGVIQPQHFGDGTRLSIL.

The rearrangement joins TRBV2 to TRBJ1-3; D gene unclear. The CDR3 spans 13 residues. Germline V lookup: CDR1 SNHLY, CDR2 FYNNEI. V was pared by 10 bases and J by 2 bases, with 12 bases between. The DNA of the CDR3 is TGTGCCACACGGACCGGGGCTGGAAACACCATATATTTT. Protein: CATRTGAGNTIYF.

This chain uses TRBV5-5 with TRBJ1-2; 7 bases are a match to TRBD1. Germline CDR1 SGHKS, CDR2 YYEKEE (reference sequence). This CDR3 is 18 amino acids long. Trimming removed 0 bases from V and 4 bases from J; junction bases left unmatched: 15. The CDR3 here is CASSLAHNEGAHPYGYTF. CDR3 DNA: TGTGCCAGCAGCTTGGCCCATAACGAGGGGGCGCATCCCTATGGCTACACCTTC.

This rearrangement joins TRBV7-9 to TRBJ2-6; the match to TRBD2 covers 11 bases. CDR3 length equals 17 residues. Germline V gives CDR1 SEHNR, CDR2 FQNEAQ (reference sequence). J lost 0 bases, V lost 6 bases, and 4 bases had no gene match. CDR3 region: CASRLAGAGSGANVLTF. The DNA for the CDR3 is TGTGCCAGCAGACTAGCGGGAGCCGGCTCTGGGGCCAACGTCCTGACTTTC. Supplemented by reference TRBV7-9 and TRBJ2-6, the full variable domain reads DTGVSQNPRHKITKRGQNVTFRCDPISEHNRLYWYRQTLGQGPEFLTYFQNEAQLEKSRLLSDRFSAERPKGSFSTLEIQRTEQGDSAMYLCASRLAGAGSGANVLTFGAGSRLTVL.

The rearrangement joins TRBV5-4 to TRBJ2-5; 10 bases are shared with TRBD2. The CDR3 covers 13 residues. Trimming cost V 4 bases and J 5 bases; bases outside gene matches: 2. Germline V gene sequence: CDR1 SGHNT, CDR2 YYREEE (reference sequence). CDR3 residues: CASSLTSGETQYF. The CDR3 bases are TGTGCCAGCAGCCTGACTAGCGGGGAGACCCAGTACTTC.

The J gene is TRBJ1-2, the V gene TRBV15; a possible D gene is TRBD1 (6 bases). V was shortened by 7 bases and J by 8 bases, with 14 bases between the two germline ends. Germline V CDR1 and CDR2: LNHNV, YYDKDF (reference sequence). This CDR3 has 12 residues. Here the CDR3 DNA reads TGTGCCACCACCCCAGGGGCCGGGGGCTACACCTTC. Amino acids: CATTPGAGGYTF.

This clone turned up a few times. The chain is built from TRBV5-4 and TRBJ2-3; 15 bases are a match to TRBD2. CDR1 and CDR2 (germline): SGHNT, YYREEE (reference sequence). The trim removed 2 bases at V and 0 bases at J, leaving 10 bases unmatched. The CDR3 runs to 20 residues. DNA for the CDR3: TGTGCCAGCAGCTTAGGACTAGCGGGAGGGATGATCCCTAGCACAGATACGCAGTATTTT. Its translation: CASSLGLAGGMIPSTDTQYF.

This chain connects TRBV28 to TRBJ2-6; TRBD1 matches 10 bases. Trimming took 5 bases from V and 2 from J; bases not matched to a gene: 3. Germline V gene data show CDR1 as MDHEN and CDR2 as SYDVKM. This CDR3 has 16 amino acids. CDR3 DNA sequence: TGTGCCAGCAGTGTCGACAGGGGGCCTGGGGCCAACGTCCTGACTTTC. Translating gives CASSVDRGPGANVLTF.

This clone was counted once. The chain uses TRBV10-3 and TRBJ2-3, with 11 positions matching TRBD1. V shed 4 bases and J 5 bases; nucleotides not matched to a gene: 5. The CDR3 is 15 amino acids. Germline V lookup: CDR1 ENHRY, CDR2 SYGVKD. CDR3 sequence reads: CAISAGQGAIDTQYF. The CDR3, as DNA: TGTGCCATCAGTGCTGGACAGGGGGCAATAGATACGCAGTATTTT.

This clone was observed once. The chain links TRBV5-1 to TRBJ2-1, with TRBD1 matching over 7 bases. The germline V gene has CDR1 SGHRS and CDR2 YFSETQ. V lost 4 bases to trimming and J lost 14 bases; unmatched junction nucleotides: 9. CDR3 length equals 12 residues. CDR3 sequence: CASSPIGGVEFF. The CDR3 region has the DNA TGCGCCAGCAGCCCCATAGGGGGCGTTGAGTTCTTC.

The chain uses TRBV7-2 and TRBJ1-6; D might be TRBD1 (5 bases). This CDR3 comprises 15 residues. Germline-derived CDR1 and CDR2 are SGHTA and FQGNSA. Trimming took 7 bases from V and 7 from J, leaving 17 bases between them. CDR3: CASTRGGTQNSPLHF. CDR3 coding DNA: TGTGCCAGCACCCGCGGGGGGACCCAGAATTCACCCCTCCACTTT.

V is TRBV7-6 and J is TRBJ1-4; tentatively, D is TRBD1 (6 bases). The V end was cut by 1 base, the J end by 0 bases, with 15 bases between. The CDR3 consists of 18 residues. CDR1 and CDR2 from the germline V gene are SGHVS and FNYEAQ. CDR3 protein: CASSLVSLGAATNEKLFF. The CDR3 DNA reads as TGTGCCAGCAGCTTAGTGTCCCTGGGGGCCGCAACTAATGAAAAACTGTTTTTT. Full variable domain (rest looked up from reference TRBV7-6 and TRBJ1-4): GAGVSQSPRYKVTKRGQDVALRCDPISGHVSLYWYRQALGQGPEFLTYFNYEAQQDKSGLPNDRFSAERPEGSISTLTIQRTEQRDSAMYRCASSLVSLGAATNEKLFFGSGTQLSVL.

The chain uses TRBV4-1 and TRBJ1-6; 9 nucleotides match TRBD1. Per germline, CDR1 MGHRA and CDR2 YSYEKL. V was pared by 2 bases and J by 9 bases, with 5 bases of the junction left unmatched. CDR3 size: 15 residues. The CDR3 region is CASSQKQGARSPLHF. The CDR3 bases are TGCGCCAGCAGCCAAAAACAGGGGGCACGTTCACCCCTCCACTTT.

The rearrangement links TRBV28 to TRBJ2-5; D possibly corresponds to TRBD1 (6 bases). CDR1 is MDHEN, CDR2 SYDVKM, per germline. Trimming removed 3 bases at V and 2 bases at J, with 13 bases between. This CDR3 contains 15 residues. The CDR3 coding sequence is TGTGCCAGCAGTTTGCTCCGACAGGAGCAAGAGACCCAGTACTTC. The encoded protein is CASSLLRQEQETQYF.

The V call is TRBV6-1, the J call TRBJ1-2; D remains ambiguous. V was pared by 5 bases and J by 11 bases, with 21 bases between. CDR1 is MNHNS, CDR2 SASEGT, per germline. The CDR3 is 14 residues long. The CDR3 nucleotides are TGTGCCAGCAGTACGGGGAAACCTACTGTGGGGTACACCTTC. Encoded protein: CASSTGKPTVGYTF.

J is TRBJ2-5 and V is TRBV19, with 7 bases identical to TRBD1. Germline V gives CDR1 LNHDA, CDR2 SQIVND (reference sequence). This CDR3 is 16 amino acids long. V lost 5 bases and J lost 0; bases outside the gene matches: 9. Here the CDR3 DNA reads TGTGCCAGTAGTTGGACAGGCCCACCGTACCAAGAGACCCAGTACTTC. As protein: CASSWTGPPYQETQYF.

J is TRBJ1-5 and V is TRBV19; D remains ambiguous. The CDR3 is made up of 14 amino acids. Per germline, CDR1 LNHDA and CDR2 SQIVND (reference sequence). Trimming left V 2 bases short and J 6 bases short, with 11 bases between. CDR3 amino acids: CASSISPRGQPQHF. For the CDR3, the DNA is TGTGCCAGTAGTATAAGTCCTCGAGGTCAGCCCCAGCATTTT.

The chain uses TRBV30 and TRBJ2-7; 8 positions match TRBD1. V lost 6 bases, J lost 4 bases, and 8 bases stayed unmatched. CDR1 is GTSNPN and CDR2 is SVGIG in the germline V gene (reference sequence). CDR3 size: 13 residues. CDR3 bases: TGTGCCTGTACCCGGGACAGGCAATACGAGCAGTACTTC. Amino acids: CACTRDRQYEQYF.

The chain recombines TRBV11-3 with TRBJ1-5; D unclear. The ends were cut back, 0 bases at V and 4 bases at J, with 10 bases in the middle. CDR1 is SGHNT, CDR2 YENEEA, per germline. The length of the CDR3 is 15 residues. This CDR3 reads CASSLDKRANQPQHF. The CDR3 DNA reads TGTGCCAGCAGCTTAGATAAGAGGGCTAATCAGCCCCAGCATTTT.

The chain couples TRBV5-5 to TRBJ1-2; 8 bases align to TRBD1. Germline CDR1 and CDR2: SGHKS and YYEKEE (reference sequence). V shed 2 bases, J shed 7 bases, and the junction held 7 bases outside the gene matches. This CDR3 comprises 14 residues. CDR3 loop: CASSLQTGDGGYTF. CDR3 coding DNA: TGTGCCAGCAGCTTACAGACAGGGGATGGTGGCTACACCTTC.

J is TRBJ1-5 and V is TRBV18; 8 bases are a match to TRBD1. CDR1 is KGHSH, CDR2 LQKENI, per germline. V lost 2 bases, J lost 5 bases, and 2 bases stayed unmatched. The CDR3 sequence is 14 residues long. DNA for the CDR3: TGTGCCAGCTCACCAAACAGGGGGGATCAGCCCCAGCATTTT. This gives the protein CASSPNRGDQPQHF.

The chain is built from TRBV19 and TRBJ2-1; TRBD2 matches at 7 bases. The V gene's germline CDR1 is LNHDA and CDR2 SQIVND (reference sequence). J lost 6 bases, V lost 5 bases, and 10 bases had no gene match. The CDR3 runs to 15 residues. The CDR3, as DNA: TGTGCCAGTAGTTTCCTAGCGGACCCCCCCAATGAGCAGTTCTTC. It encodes CASSFLADPPNEQFF.

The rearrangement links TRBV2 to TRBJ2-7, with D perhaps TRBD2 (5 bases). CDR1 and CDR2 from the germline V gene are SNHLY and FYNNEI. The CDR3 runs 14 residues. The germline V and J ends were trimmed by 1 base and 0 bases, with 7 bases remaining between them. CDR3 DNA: TGTGCCAGCAGTGAAGGACGGGGCTCCTACGAGCAGTACTTC. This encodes CASSEGRGSYEQYF.

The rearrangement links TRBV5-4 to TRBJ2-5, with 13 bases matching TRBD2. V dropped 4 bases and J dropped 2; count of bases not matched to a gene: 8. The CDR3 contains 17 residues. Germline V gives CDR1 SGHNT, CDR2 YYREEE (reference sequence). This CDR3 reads CASSPGLAGATQETQYF. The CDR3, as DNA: TGTGCCAGCAGCCCAGGACTAGCGGGGGCGACACAAGAGACCCAGTACTTC.

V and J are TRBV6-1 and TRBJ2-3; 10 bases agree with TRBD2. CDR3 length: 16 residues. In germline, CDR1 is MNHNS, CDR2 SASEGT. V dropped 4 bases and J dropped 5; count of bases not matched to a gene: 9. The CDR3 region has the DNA TGTGCCAGCAGTGTCCAGCGGGGGGGCAATGTAGATACGCAGTATTTT. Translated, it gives CASSVQRGGNVDTQYF.